This entry lists 17 T cell receptor beta chains sequenced from one sample in a study of regulatory T cells in long-lasting Graves disease. The time point: newly diagnosed GD, antithyroid drugs for less than 3 months. Researchers made the TCR library from RNA that was extracted from PBMCs. Arm-PCR of CDR3 regions with iRepertoire HTBI primers generated TCR beta libraries. TCRdb re-called the multiplex PCR reads with MiXCR, one entry per CDR3 protein. The table lists some 330,000 distinct CDR3 sequences, 10% to 15% of them singletons. This same sample was also part of a study on T cells in Graves' hyperthyroidism and ophthalmopathy.

This sample comprised peripheral blood mononuclear cells (PBMCs), obtained at new diagnosis, from a patient treated with antithyroid drugs. The receptor set was obtained from a young woman with Graves disease.

This clonotype was counted ten times or more. The V gene is TRBV28, the J gene TRBJ2-3, with TRBD2 matching 7 bases. Per the germline V gene, CDR1 is MDHEN and CDR2 is SYDVKM. The CDR3 totals 13 residues. Trimming took 3 bases from V and 12 from J; bases not matched to a gene: 9. The CDR3 sequence: CASSFDFAGVQYF. In DNA form, the CDR3 reads TGTGCCAGCAGTTTTGATTTTGCGGGAGTTCAGTATTTT. The full variable domain, with the rest looked up from reference TRBV28 and TRBJ2-3, is DVKVTQSSRYLVKRTGEKVFLECVQDMDHENMFWYRQDPGLGLRLIYFSYDVKMKEKGDIPEGYSVSREKKERFSLILESASTNQTSMYLCASSFDFAGVQYFGPGTRLTVL.

About this clonotype: This is likely an artifact of a read error, given a far larger clone one base away. The chain recombines TRBV7-2 with TRBJ1-1; possibly TRBD1 for D (6 bases). Trimming took off 6 bases at V and 0 bases at J, with 14 bases between the two ends. The CDR3 totals 15 residues. Looked up from germline, CDR1 is SGHTA and CDR2 is FQGNSA. CDR3: CASRRDTLMNTEAFF. The CDR3 DNA reads TGTGCCAGCAGGCGGGACACCCTAATGAACACTGAAGCTTTCTTT. Full variable domain (remainder filled in from reference TRBV7-2 and TRBJ1-1): GAGVSQSPSNKVTEKGKDVELRCDPISGHTALYWYRQSLGQGLEFLIYFQGNSAPDKSGLPSDRFSAERTGGSVSTLTIQRTQQEDSAVYLCASRRDTLMNTEAFFGQGTRLTVV.

This clonotype was observed many times. The rearrangement uses TRBV6-2 or TRBV6-3 and TRBJ2-5; 7 nucleotides agree with TRBD1. CDR3 size: 14 residues. The V and J ends lost 5 bases and 1 base, in that order; junction bases with no gene match: 4. In germline, CDR1 is MNHEY, CDR2 SVGEGT. The CDR3 spells CASSRQGFQETQYF. For the CDR3, the DNA is TGTGCCAGCAGTCGACAGGGATTCCAAGAGACCCAGTACTTC.

This clonotype was observed many times. The chain carries TRBV28 and TRBJ2-1; D is undetermined. The CDR3 is 14 amino acids. Germline CDR1 MDHEN, CDR2 SYDVKM. Trimming pared 6 bases from V and 5 bases from J, leaving 14 bases between. The CDR3 sequence: CASSRDPSHNEQFF. CDR3 nucleotides: TGTGCCAGCAGCCGCGACCCTTCCCACAATGAGCAGTTCTTC.

The gene calls are TRBV4-2 and TRBJ2-6; TRBD2 aligns across 8 bases. J was trimmed by 0 bases and V by 5 bases; bases with no gene match: 6. The germline V gene encodes CDR1 LGHNA and CDR2 YNFKEQ. This CDR3 is built from 17 residues. This chain's CDR3 is CASSSGGPSSGANVLTF. The CDR3 region has the DNA TGTGCCAGCAGCTCGGGGGGGCCTAGCTCTGGGGCCAACGTCCTGACTTTC.

This sequence joins TRBV15 and TRBJ1-2; 7 bases agree with TRBD1. The CDR3 is made up of 15 amino acids. Germline CDR1 is LNHNV and CDR2 is YYDKDF (reference sequence). Unmatched junction bases numbered 4, after V lost 3 bases and J lost 0 bases. CDR3: CATSRLTGSNYGYTF. CDR3 coding DNA: TGTGCCACCAGCAGGTTGACAGGGTCTAACTATGGCTACACCTTC.

This clonotype was found many times. The chain joins TRBV13 to TRBJ2-1; D is possibly TRBD1 (6 bases). Trimming shortened V by 5 bases and J by 4 bases, and 12 bases separated the two germline ends. This CDR3 is 14 amino acids long. Germline CDR1 is PRHDT and CDR2 is FYEKMQ (reference sequence). CDR3 amino acids: CASSPADSYNEQFF. As DNA, the CDR3 is TGTGCCAGCAGCCCGGCGGACAGTTACAATGAGCAGTTCTTC.

This clonotype appeared many times. J is TRBJ2-5 and V is TRBV2; 7 nucleotides line up with TRBD1. Trimming at V came to 3 bases and at J to 0 bases, leaving 1 base not matched to a gene. CDR1 is SNHLY and CDR2 is FYNNEI in the germline V gene. CDR3 length: 14 residues. CDR3 in amino acids: CASSEDRYQETQYF. CDR3 DNA sequence: TGTGCCAGCAGTGAGGACAGGTACCAAGAGACCCAGTACTTC.

This clonotype came up many times. The chain couples TRBV27 to TRBJ1-6; D is unresolved. Trimming removed 3 bases at V and 7 bases at J, with 10 bases between. Germline CDR1 is MNHEY and CDR2 is SMNVEV (reference sequence). The CDR3 is 14 amino acids. The CDR3 here is CASSFSGGNSPLHF. CDR3 sequence (DNA): TGTGCCAGCAGTTTTAGTGGAGGGAATTCACCCCTCCACTTT.

This clonotype was recorded many times. The V call is TRBV28, the J call TRBJ2-2, with 9 bases aligning to TRBD2. This CDR3 region has 20 residues. CDR1 and CDR2 (germline): MDHEN, SYDVKM. Trimming cost V 4 bases and J 0 bases; bases outside gene matches: 15. CDR3 sequence (DNA): TGTGCCAGCAGTTACAGACTAGCGGCCCTCAGGCCCGCGAACACCGGGGAGCTGTTTTTT. Translation gives CASSYRLAALRPANTGELFF. Drawing the rest from reference TRBV28 and TRBJ2-2, the complete variable domain is DVKVTQSSRYLVKRTGEKVFLECVQDMDHENMFWYRQDPGLGLRLIYFSYDVKMKEKGDIPEGYSVSREKKERFSLILESASTNQTSMYLCASSYRLAALRPANTGELFFGEGSRLTVL.

This clonotype has only a few counts. The chain recombines TRBV20-1 with TRBJ1-5; TRBD1 might be the D (5 bases). Germline loops: CDR1 DFQATT, CDR2 SNEGSKA (reference sequence). V lost 3 bases and J 14 bases, leaving 14 bases between the germline ends. The CDR3 runs to 11 residues. In DNA form, the CDR3 reads TGCAGTGCTAGTCTCGGGGGGTTTGAGCATTTT. Protein: CSASLGGFEHF.

This clonotype has a handful of counts. The CDR3, as DNA: TGTGCCAGCAGCTTAGTTACTAGCGGGGGGTCAGATACGCAGTATTTT. Translation: CASSLVTSGGSDTQYF. This rearrangement joins TRBV7-2 to TRBJ2-3, with TRBD2 matching over 12 bases. J lost 4 bases, V lost 1 base, and 3 bases had no gene match. CDR1 SGHTA and CDR2 FQGNSA come from the germline V gene. This CDR3 is 16 amino acids long.

This clonotype came up many times. The chain uses TRBV3-1 and TRBJ1-2, with a weak D call TRBD1 (6 bases). Germline CDR1 is LGHDT and CDR2 is YNNKEL (reference sequence). Deletions cut 2 bases from V and 7 bases from J, with 20 bases between. The CDR3 sequence is 16 residues long. The CDR3 nucleotides are TGTGCCAGCAGCCAAACAATCAAGCCGGGGGCTGGTGGCTACACCTTC. It is translated as CASSQTIKPGAGGYTF.

At least ten counts were recorded for this clonotype. The rearrangement joins TRBV7-8 to TRBJ2-1, with D perhaps TRBD1 (5 bases). From germline, CDR1 is SGHVS and CDR2 FQNEAQ. The CDR3 sequence is 16 residues long. Trimming stripped 5 bases from V and 1 base from J, with 15 bases between. The CDR3 loop reads CASSPLARGSYNEQFF. CDR3 bases: TGTGCCAGCAGCCCCCTCGCTAGGGGATCCTACAATGAGCAGTTCTTC.

This clonotype occurred many times. In DNA, the CDR3 is TGTGCCAGCAGCCCTGAGGGGGTGGGATCTGGGGCCAACGTCCTGACTTTC. It is translated as CASSPEGVGSGANVLTF. The chain uses TRBV7-8 and TRBJ2-6, with a weak D call TRBD1 (6 bases). This CDR3 has 17 residues. Trimming left V 5 bases short and J 1 base short, with 15 bases between. In germline, CDR1 is SGHVS, CDR2 FQNEAQ.

This clonotype came up many times. This chain links TRBV12-3 or TRBV12-4 with TRBJ2-3; D remains ambiguous. The CDR3 runs to 15 residues. With 7 bases removed from V and 2 bases from J, the gap between germline ends came to 16 bases. In nucleotides, the CDR3 is TGTGCCAGCACCCATTGGCCCCCATCCACAGATACGCAGTATTTT. Translation: CASTHWPPSTDTQYF.

This clonotype was observed many times. The chain has TRBV29-1 and TRBJ1-2, with TRBD1 matching over 7 bases. The ends lost 4 bases at V and 7 bases at J; junction bases unmatched: 6. CDR1 SQVTM and CDR2 ANQGSEA come from the germline V gene. The CDR3 loop spans 12 amino acids. CDR3 nucleotides: TGCAGCGTTGGCCGACAGGGAGGTGGCTACACCTTC. Translated: CSVGRQGGGYTF. Full variable domain (remainder filled in from reference TRBV29-1 and TRBJ1-2): SAVISQKPSRDICQRGTSLTIQCQVDSQVTMMFWYRQQPGQSLTLIATANQGSEATYESGFVIDKFPISRPNLTFSTLTVSNMSPEDSSIYLCSVGRQGGGYTFGSGTRLTVV.